The T cell receptor beta chain described here comes from a study of response to subunit inactivated influenza vaccine. Via MiXCR, TCRdb re-called the RT-PCR reads, giving one row per CDR3 protein. Among 400,000 to 650,000 distinct CDR3 sequences listed, more than 7% were seen once. This clonotype was picked up a small number of times. Its antigen is as yet unknown. This CDR3 has 13 amino acids. Trimming removed 7 bases from V and 4 bases from J, with 11 bases in between. General study findings and limits: With each seasonal influenza vaccination, the authors suggested, few new T cells are recruited.

J is TRBJ2-1 and V is TRBV12-3 or TRBV12-4; D unresolved. The input for sequencing was PBMCs from blood, taken roughly 24 months after vaccination. The clonotype comes from a man aged 50 to 69 who received an inactivated influenza vaccine. The DNA for the CDR3 is TGTGCCAGCACCCCTCCTCCGTACAATGAGCAGTTCTTC. It is translated as CASTPPPYNEQFF.